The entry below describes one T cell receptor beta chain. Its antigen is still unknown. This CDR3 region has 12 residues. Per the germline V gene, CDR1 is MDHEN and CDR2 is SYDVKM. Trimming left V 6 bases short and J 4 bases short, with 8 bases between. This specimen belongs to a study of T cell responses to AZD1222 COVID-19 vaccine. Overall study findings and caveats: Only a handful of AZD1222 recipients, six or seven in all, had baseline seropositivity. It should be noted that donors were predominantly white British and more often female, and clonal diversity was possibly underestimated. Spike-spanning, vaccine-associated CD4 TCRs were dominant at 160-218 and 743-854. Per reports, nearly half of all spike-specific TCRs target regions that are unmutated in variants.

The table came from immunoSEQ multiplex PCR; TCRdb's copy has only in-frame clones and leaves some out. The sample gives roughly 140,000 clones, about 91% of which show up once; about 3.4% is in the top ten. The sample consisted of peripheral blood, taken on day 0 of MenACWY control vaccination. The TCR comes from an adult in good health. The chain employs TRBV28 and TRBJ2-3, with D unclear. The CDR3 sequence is CASRYRADTQYF. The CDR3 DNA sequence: TGTGCCAGCAGATACCGGGCAGATACGCAGTATTTT.